Below, 25 T cell receptor beta chains from the same sample are listed, as sequenced in a study of blood T cells in healthy people across ages. A second roughly 7 to 11 cycle PCR used barcoded and J-beta primers. Via MiXCR, TCRdb re-called the 5' RACE reads, giving one row per CDR3 protein. The sample contains roughly 2 million distinct CDR3 sequences, about 49% of which appear only once. The sample was blood. The receptors derive from a woman between 40 and 55 years old in good health.

This clonotype was seen more than once but under ten times. The gene calls are TRBV10-3 and TRBJ1-2, with D possibly matching TRBD1 (5 bases). V was pared by 6 bases and J by 1 base, with 21 bases between. In germline, CDR1 is ENHRY, CDR2 SYGVKD. This CDR3 region has 17 residues. The CDR3 region has the DNA TGTGCCATCAGCAAAGGGACCAACAGCAAGGTTAACTATGGCTACACCTTC. Translated, it gives CAISKGTNSKVNYGYTF.

The chain couples TRBV12-3 or TRBV12-4 to TRBJ2-3; D ambiguous. The CDR3 spans 14 residues. The germline V and J ends were trimmed by 4 bases and 8 bases, with 16 bases remaining between them. CDR3 in amino acids: CASSSAHSIGTQYF. The CDR3 DNA reads as TGTGCCAGCAGTTCCGCCCACTCAATTGGTACGCAGTATTTT.

This clonotype was seen only a few times. The chain recombines TRBV4-1 with TRBJ2-3; D gene uncertain. Trimming stripped 0 bases from V and 2 bases from J, with 12 bases between. This CDR3 spans 16 amino acids. Germline-derived CDR1 and CDR2 are MGHRA and YSYEKL. The CDR3 DNA reads TGCGCCAGCAGCCAAGAGACGTCGGTCAACACAGATACGCAGTATTTT. Translated, it gives CASSQETSVNTDTQYF.

This clonotype was counted a few times. J is TRBJ1-4 and V is TRBV5-1, with D perhaps matching TRBD1 (5 bases). Germline V gives CDR1 SGHRS, CDR2 YFSETQ. V gave up 1 base and J gave up 5 bases, with 9 bases separating them. CDR3 length: 14 residues. The CDR3 spells CASSLRGPNEKLFF. DNA for the CDR3: TGCGCCAGCAGCTTGCGGGGCCCAAATGAAAAACTGTTTTTT.

This clonotype has a handful of counts. The rearrangement uses TRBV6-5 and TRBJ2-7; TRBD1 aligns across 8 bases. The germline CDR1 and CDR2 sequences are MNHEY and SVGAGI. Trimming cost V 7 bases and J 2 bases; bases outside gene matches: 7. This CDR3 is built from 14 residues. The DNA of the CDR3 is TGTGCCAGCACCCGGACAGGGACTCCCTACGAGCAGTACTTC. Its protein is CASTRTGTPYEQYF.

V is TRBV20-1 and J is TRBJ1-2; 9 bases line up with TRBD1. V lost 5 bases and J lost 4; bases outside the gene matches: 2. The CDR3 is 12 amino acids. Germline V gene lookup returns CDR1 DFQATT and CDR2 SNEGSKA (reference sequence). In nucleotides, the CDR3 is TGCAGTGCTGGGACAGGGACCTATGGCTACACCTTC. Translating it yields CSAGTGTYGYTF.

The rearrangement links TRBV5-4 to TRBJ2-5, with 12 bases that match TRBD2. The germline CDR1 and CDR2 sequences are SGHNT and YYREEE (reference sequence). V dropped 1 base and J dropped 4; count of bases not matched to a gene: 11. This CDR3 is built from 18 residues. The CDR3 loop reads CASSLYGLAGRGGETQYF. CDR3 bases: TGTGCCAGCAGCTTGTATGGACTAGCGGGACGGGGGGGAGAGACCCAGTACTTC.

The table lists this clonotype with a few counts. The gene calls are TRBV5-1 and TRBJ2-1; D is uncertain. Per the germline V gene, CDR1 is SGHRS and CDR2 is YFSETQ. This CDR3 contains 14 residues. Trimming cost V 0 bases and J 7 bases, with 11 bases left between them. CDR3 residues: CASSLATPPNEQFF. CDR3 nucleotides: TGCGCCAGCAGCTTGGCAACCCCGCCGAATGAGCAGTTCTTC. Complete variable domain (other parts from reference TRBV5-1 and TRBJ2-1): KAGVTQTPRYLIKTRGQQVTLSCSPISGHRSVSWYQQTPGQGLQFLFEYFSETQRNKGNFPGRFSGRQFSNSRSEMNVSTLELGDSALYLCASSLATPPNEQFFGPGTRLTVL.

This rearrangement joins TRBV20-1 to TRBJ1-2; TRBD1 aligns across 8 bases. CDR3 size: 15 residues. Unmatched junction bases numbered 4, after V lost 1 base and J lost 0 bases. Germline CDR1 and CDR2: DFQATT and SNEGSKA (reference sequence). In DNA, the CDR3 is TGCAGTGCTAGAGTCGCCAGGGGGCCTAACTATGGCTACACCTTC. Amino acid sequence: CSARVARGPNYGYTF.

A word on this clonotype: A much larger clonotype is one base distant, so this may be a read error. The chain uses TRBV6-1 and TRBJ2-3; the match to TRBD1 covers 7 bases. Germline V gives CDR1 MNHNS, CDR2 SASEGT. The CDR3 runs to 18 residues. The CDR3 region is CTSSAQDRTFFAPDTQYF. The CDR3 coding sequence is TGTACCAGCAGTGCCCAGGACAGGACCTTTTTTGCCCCCGATACGCAGTATTTT.

This chain links TRBV29-1 with TRBJ1-2, with D maybe TRBD1 (5 bases). Germline lookup yields CDR1 SQVTM and CDR2 ANQGSEA. Trimming removed 5 bases at V and 2 bases at J, with 15 bases between. The CDR3 totals 14 residues. CDR3 bases: TGCAGCGTTCGTAAGGGACGGGGGAACTATGGCTACACCTTC. Protein: CSVRKGRGNYGYTF.

This clonotype was seen a handful of times. The chain is built from TRBV29-1 and TRBJ1-1, with D uncertain. Germline values: CDR1 SQVTM, CDR2 ANQGSEA. Trimming cost V 4 bases and J 9 bases, with 12 bases left between them. The length of the CDR3 is 11 residues. The CDR3 region is CSVVGNVQAFF. The CDR3 DNA sequence: TGCAGCGTTGTGGGGAACGTCCAAGCTTTCTTT.

This clonotype was seen repeatedly, ten times or more. The V and J genes are TRBV12-3 or TRBV12-4 and TRBJ2-3, with D possibly TRBD2 on 6 matching bases. The CDR3 totals 11 residues. The V and J ends lost 7 bases and 6 bases respectively, with 8 bases between them. CDR3 coding DNA: TGTGCCAGCACCCGGGGGGATACGCAGTATTTT. Translating it yields CASTRGDTQYF.

This chain joins TRBV6-5 and TRBJ2-3; the D gene is possibly TRBD2 (6 bases). CDR1 is MNHEY and CDR2 is SVGAGI in the germline V gene. This CDR3 region has 15 residues. V was clipped by 6 bases and J by 5 bases, with 18 bases between them. The CDR3 coding sequence is TGTGCCAGCAGCTCCCGGTCGGGGGAGGTAGATACGCAGTATTTT. It translates to CASSSRSGEVDTQYF.

V and J are TRBV12-3 or TRBV12-4 and TRBJ1-4, with 7 bases lining up with TRBD1. The CDR3 extends over 15 amino acids. After removal of 6 bases from V and 5 bases from J, the junction contained 9 bases not matched to a gene. The CDR3 region is CASSHRQGRNEKLFF. DNA of the CDR3: TGTGCCAGCAGCCACCGACAGGGTAGAAATGAAAAACTGTTTTTT.

The CDR3 coding sequence is TGCAGTGCTAGCGGGACTAGCGTTGCAGATACGCAGTATTTT. Its translation: CSASGTSVADTQYF. This chain links TRBV20-1 with TRBJ2-3, with TRBD2 identical over 10 bases. Trimming removed 3 bases from V and 4 bases from J; junction bases left unmatched: 4. Germline values: CDR1 DFQATT, CDR2 SNEGSKA (reference sequence). The CDR3 loop spans 14 amino acids.

This clonotype occurred a few times. The gene calls are TRBV12-3 or TRBV12-4 and TRBJ1-5; D is uncertain. V lost 5 bases to trimming and J lost 3 bases, with 2 bases between them. The CDR3 sequence is 11 residues long. CDR3 sequence: CASSHNQPQHF. In DNA form, the CDR3 reads TGTGCCAGCAGTCACAATCAGCCCCAGCATTTT.

This clonotype was observed a few times. J is TRBJ2-1 and V is TRBV4-2; 7 nucleotides line up with TRBD2. Looked up from germline, CDR1 is LGHNA and CDR2 is YNFKEQ. The CDR3 is made up of 16 amino acids. Trimming cost V 0 bases and J 1 base; bases outside gene matches: 3. The CDR3 DNA sequence: TGTGCCAGCAGCCAAGAATGGGGGGGTTCCTACAATGAGCAGTTCTTC. Translating gives CASSQEWGGSYNEQFF.

This clonotype was detected only a few times. The V gene is TRBV3-1, the J gene TRBJ2-4; 9 bases match TRBD1. The J call may be in error: the DNA end matches TRBJ2-5 better. The CDR3 contains 14 residues. Germline V gene lookup returns CDR1 LGHDT and CDR2 YNNKEL (reference sequence). This CDR3 reads CASSHRGQGETQYF. The CDR3 coding sequence is TGTGCCAGCAGCCATCGCGGACAGGGGGAGACCCAGTACTTC.

The CDR3 coding sequence is TGTGCCAGCAGCTTAGACAGGGGACTAGTTACCTACAATGAGCAGTTCTTC. Translated, it gives CASSLDRGLVTYNEQFF. The chain links TRBV7-2 to TRBJ2-1, with a tentative D call TRBD2 (8 bases). CDR3 size: 17 residues. The ends were cut back, 1 base at V and 2 bases at J, with 15 bases in the middle. Per germline, CDR1 SGHTA and CDR2 FQGNSA.

Worth noting for this clonotype: A much larger clone differs by one base, so this may be a read error. The chain joins TRBV15 to TRBJ2-5; D remains unclear. Germline assignment: CDR1 LNHNV and CDR2 YYDKDF (reference sequence). The CDR3 loop spans 12 amino acids. Trimming stripped 0 bases from V and 6 bases from J, with 5 bases between. The CDR3, as DNA: TGTGCCACCAGCAGAGATGGACAGACCCAGTACTTC. This gives the protein CATSRDGQTQYF.

V gene TRBV7-9 combines with J gene TRBJ1-5; 8 nucleotides match TRBD1. The V and J ends lost 5 bases and 4 bases, in that order; junction bases with no gene match: 10. Looked up from germline, CDR1 is SEHNR and CDR2 is FQNEAQ (reference sequence). The CDR3 runs to 16 residues. In DNA, the CDR3 is TGTGCCAGCAGCAAGACCGGGACAGGAATTAATCAGCCCCAGCATTTT. It is translated as CASSKTGTGINQPQHF. The full variable domain, rest sourced from reference TRBV7-9 and TRBJ1-5, is DTGVSQNPRHKITKRGQNVTFRCDPISEHNRLYWYRQTLGQGPEFLTYFQNEAQLEKSRLLSDRFSAERPKGSFSTLEIQRTEQGDSAMYLCASSKTGTGINQPQHFGDGTRLSIL.

This clonotype was recorded a few times. V usage is TRBV12-3 or TRBV12-4 and J usage is TRBJ2-5; TRBD1 agrees at 7 bases. The J call is in doubt because the DNA end fits TRBJ2-7 better. The length of the CDR3 is 15 residues. Here the CDR3 reads CASSLGTDRTYEQYF. CDR3 DNA sequence: TGTGCCAGCAGTCTCGGGACAGATCGAACCTACGAGCAGTACTTC.

V usage is TRBV25-1 and J usage is TRBJ1-2; TRBD1 matches 8 bases. The J segment lost 6 bases and the V segment lost 0 bases, leaving 6 bases of the junction unmatched. The germline gives CDR1 MGHDK, CDR2 SYGVNS. This CDR3 has 15 residues. The CDR3 DNA reads TGTGCCAGCAGTGAATATGGGCGGACAGGGAATGGCTACACCTTC. This codes for CASSEYGRTGNGYTF.

This chain links TRBV4-3 with TRBJ2-5, with a possible D match to TRBD1 (5 bases). Germline CDR1 LGHNA, CDR2 YSLEER. CDR3 length: 15 amino acids. The germline V and J ends were trimmed by 0 bases and 5 bases, with 13 bases remaining between them. For the CDR3, the DNA is TGCGCCAGCAGCCAAGAGGGGCGTCAAAGTGAGACCCAGTACTTC. Its translation: CASSQEGRQSETQYF.